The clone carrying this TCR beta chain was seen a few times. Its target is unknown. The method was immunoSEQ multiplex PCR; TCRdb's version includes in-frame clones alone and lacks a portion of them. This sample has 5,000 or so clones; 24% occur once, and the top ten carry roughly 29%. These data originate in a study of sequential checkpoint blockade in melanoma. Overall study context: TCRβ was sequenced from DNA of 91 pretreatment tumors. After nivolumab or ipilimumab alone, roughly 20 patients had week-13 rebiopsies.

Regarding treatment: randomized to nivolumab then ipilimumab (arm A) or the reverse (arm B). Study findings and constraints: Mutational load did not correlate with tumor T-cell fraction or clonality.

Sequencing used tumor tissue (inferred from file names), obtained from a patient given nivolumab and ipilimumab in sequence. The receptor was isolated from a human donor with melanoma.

This CDR3 reads CASSPRQLNTEAFF. The CDR3 DNA reads TGTGCCAGCTCACCAAGACAGCTGAACACTGAAGCTTTCTTT. The chain carries TRBV18 and TRBJ1-1, with D tentatively TRBD1 (5 bases). V was shortened by 2 bases and J by 0 bases, with 7 bases between the two germline ends. Germline-derived CDR1 and CDR2 are KGHSH and LQKENI. The CDR3 is 14 residues long.